This T cell receptor (beta chain) derives from a study of T-cell memory formation after mild COVID-19 (dated by TCRdb to about 2021). Background on the whole study: Most TCR sequence clusters were specific to one of the two donors. In a couple of donors, T-cell clones that expanded and contracted after mild COVID-19 were tracked by sequencing TCRalpha and TCRbeta repertoires over time. The cohort was made up of two young adult volunteers, one female and one male, who were previously healthy.

Reads for this sample came from an Illumina NovaSeq 6000. Using 5'RACE with constant-segment primers, TCRalpha and TCRbeta cDNA libraries were constructed, with sample barcodes and unique molecular identifiers added in the process. Trizol reagent was used to extract RNA from every sample. The libraries were amplified in two PCR steps, and the second step added a second sample barcode and Illumina TruSeq adapters. Libraries were sequenced on an Illumina NovaSeq with 2 x 150 bp paired-end reads. In the original analysis: The reads were demultiplexed and collapsed into UMI-guided consensus sequences using migec v1.2.7. With mixcr v2.1.11, UMI consensuses were aligned to TRA and TRB V and J templates and assembled into clonotypes. A clonotype was counted as expanded or contracted only if both edgeR and NoisET called the change significant, with noise models trained on biological replicates. For edgeR calls, a false discovery rate-adjusted p below 0.01 and a log2 fold-change threshold of 1 were applied. As an exploratory analysis of dynamics, max-normalized trajectories of the 1000 most abundant clonotypes were examined by PCA with hierarchical clustering. Separately sequenced CD4+ and CD8+ repertoires were used to assign the CD4 or CD8 phenotype of responding clones. The raw public reads went through TCRdb reprocessing: fastp at Q25, MiXCR clone calling, in-frame beta chains kept. Rows with a matching CDR3 protein are joined into one entry that keeps the most common DNA and genes. The V and J calls were determined by TCRdb, not by the authors. The sample table records approximately 440,000 distinct CDR3 sequences; about 20% of these occur just once. The ten largest clones take up around 8% of the sample.

This clonotype has only a few counts. No cognate antigen has been identified for it. Per-base qualities were not stored, and no clone one base away is much larger. General study outcomes and caveats: Only a couple of mild cases were covered in the study, and larger cohorts including severe cases with pre-infection samples were considered necessary. Contracting CD4+ clones were found mainly in CM and EM memory subsets, while CD8+ clones were enriched in EMRA. Balanced CD4/CD8 phenotypes were observed for clones contracting from day 15 to 85, whereas a bias towards CD4+ was observed for a second wave of clones expanding from day 15 to 37. The detection of some responding clones in pre-infection memory suggests that pre-existing cross-reactive memory T cells joined the SARS-CoV-2 response. SARS-CoV-2 specificity of the second-wave clones peaking on day 37 was not confirmed.

PBMCs were isolated by Ficoll-Paque density gradient centrifugation. From cysteine to phenylalanine, the CDR3 is 15 amino acids long. Solely the CDR3 DNA is kept, with 45 bases framed from the first base. V and J lose 6 bases and 0 bases, and a span of 13 bases separates them. Recombination connected TRBV12-3 or TRBV12-4 to TRBJ2-3; a tentative D call is TRBD2 (5 bases match). This TCR was recovered from an adult woman who had mild COVID-19 (a few samples of this study predate the infection). The sample titles of this study are shuffled in the database, so cell type and time point are left out; the donor was told from shared clones. The sample consisted of PBMCs or a T cell subset sorted from them (not recorded which). The CDR3 reads CASRVSERSTDTQYF. The nucleotide sequence reads as follows: TGTGCCAGCAGAGTTAGCGAGAGGAGCACAGATACGCAGTATTTT.